This T cell receptor beta chain was profiled in a study of T cells in Graves' hyperthyroidism and ophthalmopathy. This clonotype was counted at least ten times. The CDR3 length is 14 residues. V was pared by 0 bases and J by 5 bases, with 2 bases of the junction left unmatched. Germline assignment: CDR1 SGHKS and CDR2 YYEKEE (reference sequence). RNA transcripts were the template for amplifying TCR beta CDR3 regions. With the HTBI primer set, the TCR CDR3 went through a first round of RT-PCR. MiXCR, applied by TCRdb to the multiplex PCR reads, yields one record per CDR3 protein. The top ten hold around 12% of the sample, which has around 600,000 distinct CDR3 sequences, approximately 14% seen once.

The specimen was blood. The sequence was obtained from a woman aged 50 to 65 with Graves' ophthalmopathy. This chain uses TRBV5-5 with TRBJ1-2; 9 positions agree with TRBD1. CDR3 DNA: TGTGCCAGCAGCTTGGTGGACAGGGGATATGGCTACACCTTC. It translates to CASSLVDRGYGYTF. Full variable domain (remainder filled in from reference TRBV5-5 and TRBJ1-2): DAGVTQSPTHLIKTRGQQVTLRCSPISGHKSVSWYQQVLGQGPQFIFQYYEKEERGRGNFPDRFSARQFPNYSSELNVNALLLGDSALYLCASSLVDRGYGYTFGSGTRLTVV.